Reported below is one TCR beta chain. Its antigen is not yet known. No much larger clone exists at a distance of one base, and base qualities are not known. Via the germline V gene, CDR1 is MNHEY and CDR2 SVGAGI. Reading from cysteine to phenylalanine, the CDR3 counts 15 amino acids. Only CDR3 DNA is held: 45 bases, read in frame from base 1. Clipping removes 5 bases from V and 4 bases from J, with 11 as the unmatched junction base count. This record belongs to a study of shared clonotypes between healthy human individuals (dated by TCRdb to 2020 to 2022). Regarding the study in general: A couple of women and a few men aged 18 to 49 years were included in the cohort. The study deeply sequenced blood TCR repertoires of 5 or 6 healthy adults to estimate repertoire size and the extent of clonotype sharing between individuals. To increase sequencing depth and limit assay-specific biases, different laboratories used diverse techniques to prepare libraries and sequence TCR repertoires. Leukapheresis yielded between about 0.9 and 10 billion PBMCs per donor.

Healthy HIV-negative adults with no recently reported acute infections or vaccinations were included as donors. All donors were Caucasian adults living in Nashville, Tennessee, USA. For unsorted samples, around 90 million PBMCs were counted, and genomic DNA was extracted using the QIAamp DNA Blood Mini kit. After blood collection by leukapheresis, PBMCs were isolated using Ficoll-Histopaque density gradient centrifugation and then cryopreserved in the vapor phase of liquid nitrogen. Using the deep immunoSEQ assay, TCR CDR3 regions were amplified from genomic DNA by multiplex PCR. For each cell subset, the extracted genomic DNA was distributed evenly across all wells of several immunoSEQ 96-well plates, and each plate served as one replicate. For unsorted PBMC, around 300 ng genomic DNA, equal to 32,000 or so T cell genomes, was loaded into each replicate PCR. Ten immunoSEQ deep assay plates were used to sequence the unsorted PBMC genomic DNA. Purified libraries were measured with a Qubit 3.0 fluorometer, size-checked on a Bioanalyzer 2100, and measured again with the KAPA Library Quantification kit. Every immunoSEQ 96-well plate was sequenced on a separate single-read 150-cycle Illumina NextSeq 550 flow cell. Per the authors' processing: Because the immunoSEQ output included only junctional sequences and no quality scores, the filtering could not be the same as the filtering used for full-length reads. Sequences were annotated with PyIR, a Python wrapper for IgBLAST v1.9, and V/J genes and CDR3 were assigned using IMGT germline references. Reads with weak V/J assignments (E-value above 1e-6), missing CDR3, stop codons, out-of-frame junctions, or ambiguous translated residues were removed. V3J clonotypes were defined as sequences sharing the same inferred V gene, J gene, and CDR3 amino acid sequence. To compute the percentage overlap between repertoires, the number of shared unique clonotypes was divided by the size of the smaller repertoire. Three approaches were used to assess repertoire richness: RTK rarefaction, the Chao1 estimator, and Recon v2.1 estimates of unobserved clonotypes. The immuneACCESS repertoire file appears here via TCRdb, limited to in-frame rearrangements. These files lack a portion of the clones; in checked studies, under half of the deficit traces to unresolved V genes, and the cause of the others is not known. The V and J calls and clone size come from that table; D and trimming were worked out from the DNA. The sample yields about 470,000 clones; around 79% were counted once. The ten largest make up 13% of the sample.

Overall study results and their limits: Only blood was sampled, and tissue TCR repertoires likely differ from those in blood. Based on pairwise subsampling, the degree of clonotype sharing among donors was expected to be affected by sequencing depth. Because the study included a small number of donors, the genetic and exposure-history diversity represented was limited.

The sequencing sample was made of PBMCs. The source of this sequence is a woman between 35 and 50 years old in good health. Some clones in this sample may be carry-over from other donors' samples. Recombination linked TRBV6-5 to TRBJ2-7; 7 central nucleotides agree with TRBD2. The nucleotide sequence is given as TGTGCCAGCAGTCCCTATCGGGGGGTGGGTTACGAGCAGTACTTC. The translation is CASSPYRGVGYEQYF.